Sequencing of this TCR beta chain was carried out in a study of shared clonotypes between healthy human individuals. The sample holds one count of this clone. The CDR3 consists of 15 residues. The V gene lost 3 bases and the J gene lost 7 bases, with 19 bases spanning the gap. Germline CDR1 GTSNPN, CDR2 SVGIG (reference sequence). Some clones are missing from TCRdb's copy, which holds only in-frame ones; the method was immunoSEQ multiplex PCR. The table records about 2.3 million clones, 92% of them present only once. What was sequenced was naive CD4+ T cells from PBMCs. Subset defined: CD45RA+ positively selected. This sequence originates from a man younger than 35 in good health. Some clones in this sample may be carry-over from other donors' samples. The chain joins TRBV30 to TRBJ1-5; possibly TRBD1 for D (5 bases). This chain's CDR3 is CAWSSSNRGRQPQHF. The CDR3 nucleotides read TGTGCCTGGAGCTCCTCAAACCGGGGGAGACAGCCCCAGCATTTT.